These 20 T cell receptor beta chains share one sample of origin, sequenced in a study of blood T cell repertoires in COVID-19. Produced via immunoSEQ multiplex PCR; TCRdb's table is partial and in-frame only. The table records 150,000 or so clones, about 85% of them present only once. Material for sequencing was peripheral blood. These receptors were collected from a woman between 45 and 60 years old with COVID-19, enrolled during active disease.

Only one count was recorded for this clone. This chain links TRBV25-1 with TRBJ1-2; D unresolved. There are 15 residues in the CDR3. V was clipped by 2 bases and J by 3 bases, with 13 bases between them. Germline loops: CDR1 MGHDK, CDR2 SYGVNS. In DNA, the CDR3 is TGTGCCAGCAGTGAAACGCTAAACAGAGACTATGGCTACACCTTC. It translates to CASSETLNRDYGYTF.

The rearrangement links TRBV7-2 to TRBJ2-1; 9 bases line up with TRBD1. This CDR3 spans 16 amino acids. Germline assignment: CDR1 SGHTA and CDR2 FQGNSA. Germline trimming cut 0 bases from V and 7 bases from J; bases unmatched to any gene: 7. CDR3 in amino acids: CASSLAAGQGGNEQFF. The CDR3 DNA sequence: TGTGCCAGCAGCTTAGCGGCGGGACAGGGTGGAAATGAGCAGTTCTTC. Full variable domain (missing parts from reference TRBV7-2 and TRBJ2-1): GAGVSQSPSNKVTEKGKDVELRCDPISGHTALYWYRQSLGQGLEFLIYFQGNSAPDKSGLPSDRFSAERTGGSVSTLTIQRTQQEDSAVYLCASSLAAGQGGNEQFFGPGTRLTVL.

The chain uses TRBV2 and TRBJ2-3, with 7 bases fitting TRBD2. The J segment lost 8 bases and the V segment lost 1 base, leaving 3 bases of the junction unmatched. This CDR3 has 13 amino acids. In germline, CDR1 is SNHLY, CDR2 FYNNEI. This CDR3 is CASSEDGGSTQYF. The CDR3 DNA follows: TGTGCCAGCAGTGAAGACGGGGGGAGTACGCAGTATTTT.

This chain uses TRBV9 with TRBJ2-3; the D gene is possibly TRBD1 (6 bases). Between the trimmed V and J ends, which lost 0 bases and 1 base, there was a span of 12 bases. CDR1 SGDLS and CDR2 YYNGEE come from the germline V gene. The CDR3 length is 16 residues. This chain's CDR3 is CASSVGSAGGTDTQYF. CDR3 bases: TGTGCCAGCAGCGTAGGGTCGGCAGGGGGCACAGATACGCAGTATTTT.

The chain uses TRBV5-4 and TRBJ2-3, with a tentative D call TRBD1 (6 bases). Germline V gene sequence: CDR1 SGHNT, CDR2 YYREEE (reference sequence). The V end was cut by 4 bases, the J end by 3 bases, with 9 bases between. The CDR3 sequence is 13 residues long. The CDR3 region is CASSTGHTDTQYF. DNA for the CDR3: TGTGCCAGCAGCACGGGACATACAGATACGCAGTATTTT.

This clone has a count of ten or more. The chain is built from TRBV2 and TRBJ2-3; D is perhaps TRBD1 (5 bases). CDR3 size: 14 residues. Germline V gene sequence: CDR1 SNHLY, CDR2 FYNNEI. V was cut by 6 bases and J by 4 bases, with 14 bases left in between. CDR3 DNA sequence: TGTGCCAGCAGGGACAAATTCGCTGCAGATACGCAGTATTTT. This codes for CASRDKFAADTQYF.

The rearrangement uses TRBV7-3 and TRBJ2-3; 9 bases line up with TRBD2. Per germline, CDR1 SGHTA and CDR2 FQGTGA. The CDR3 totals 15 residues. J gave up 5 bases and V 2 bases, and 5 bases lay outside the gene matches. The CDR3 loop is CASSLGGGARDTQYF. The CDR3 DNA reads TGTGCCAGCAGCTTAGGCGGGGGGGCCCGAGATACGCAGTATTTT. Full variable domain (outside the CDR3, taken from reference TRBV7-3 and TRBJ2-3): GAGVSQTPSNKVTEKGKYVELRCDPISGHTALYWYRQSLGQGPEFLIYFQGTGAADDSGLPNDRFFAVRPEGSVSTLKIQRTERGDSAVYLCASSLGGGARDTQYFGPGTRLTVL.

The rearrangement links TRBV19 to TRBJ2-5, with D unclear. V dropped 9 bases and J dropped 5 bases, with 13 bases sitting between them. This CDR3 is built from 12 residues. The germline V gene has CDR1 LNHDA and CDR2 SQIVND (reference sequence). The CDR3 loop reads CASMGSRETQYF. The DNA for the CDR3 is TGTGCCAGCATGGGTTCGCGGGAGACCCAGTACTTC.

The chain combines TRBV4-1 with TRBJ2-3; no definite D call. Trimming removed 4 bases at V and 1 base at J, with 12 bases between. Looked up from germline, CDR1 is MGHRA and CDR2 is YSYEKL. CDR3 length: 15 amino acids. The CDR3 spells CASSPQVRGTDTQYF. CDR3 DNA: TGCGCCAGCAGCCCGCAGGTGCGCGGCACAGATACGCAGTATTTT.

This sequence joins TRBV7-2 and TRBJ1-2; possible D gene TRBD1, 5 bases. The germline V gene has CDR1 SGHTA and CDR2 FQGNSA. Trimming removed 5 bases from V and 4 bases from J, with 14 bases in between. CDR3 length: 14 residues. This CDR3 reads CASSPGSAVYGYTF. For the CDR3, the DNA is TGTGCCAGCAGCCCAGGGTCGGCAGTCTATGGCTACACCTTC.

CDR3 region: CASRTTLRGEKLFF. CDR3 nucleotide sequence: TGTGCCAGTAGAACGACCCTCCGGGGTGAAAAACTGTTTTTT. This rearrangement joins TRBV19 to TRBJ1-4, with D unresolved. Trimming cost V 6 bases and J 7 bases, with 15 bases left between them. The germline gives CDR1 LNHDA, CDR2 SQIVND (reference sequence). The CDR3 has 14 residues.

This chain links TRBV19 with TRBJ2-3; 7 bases agree with TRBD2. The CDR3 consists of 15 residues. Losses at the gene ends were 3 bases for V and 6 bases for J; bases not matched to a gene: 9. Germline values: CDR1 LNHDA, CDR2 SQIVND (reference sequence). The CDR3 sequence is CASSITSARGDTQYF. The DNA for the CDR3 is TGTGCCAGTAGTATCACTAGCGCCCGAGGGGATACGCAGTATTTT.

This chain joins TRBV4-2 and TRBJ2-1; 7 bases line up with TRBD1. The J segment lost 3 bases and the V segment lost 2 bases, leaving 7 bases of the junction unmatched. CDR1 and CDR2 from the germline V gene are LGHNA and YNFKEQ. The CDR3 has 16 amino acids. The CDR3 spells CASSQRSGQNYNEQFF. CDR3 coding DNA: TGTGCCAGCAGCCAACGATCGGGACAGAACTACAATGAGCAGTTCTTC.

V usage is TRBV3-1 (or the pseudogene TRBV3-2) and J usage is TRBJ2-6, with D possibly matching TRBD2 (5 bases). The germline gives CDR1 LGHDT, CDR2 YNNKEL (reference sequence). The CDR3 extends over 15 amino acids. Trimming removed 3 bases from V and 0 bases from J, with 6 bases in between. The CDR3 loop is CASSQGDSGANVLTF. The CDR3 DNA follows: TGTGCCAGCAGCCAGGGAGACTCTGGGGCCAACGTCCTGACTTTC.

The genes are TRBV7-9 and TRBJ2-7; 16 positions agree with TRBD2. Losses at the gene ends were 8 bases for V and 8 bases for J; bases not matched to a gene: 9. The CDR3 covers 15 residues. CDR1 is SEHNR and CDR2 is FQNEAQ in the germline V gene (reference sequence). The CDR3 bases are TGTGCCAGCGGTCCCGGGACTAGCGGGGGGGCCAAGCAGTACTTC. It codes for CASGPGTSGGAKQYF.

The gene calls are TRBV2 and TRBJ1-5, with D tentatively TRBD1 (6 bases). This CDR3 is 15 amino acids long. V was pared by 4 bases and J by 4 bases, with 14 bases between. Germline CDR1 is SNHLY and CDR2 is FYNNEI. CDR3 sequence (DNA): TGTGCCAGCAGTGGGGAACAGGGAAGGAATCAGCCCCAGCATTTT. Its protein product is CASSGEQGRNQPQHF.

This clone was picked up a small number of times. The genes are TRBV10-2 and TRBJ2-5, with 11 nucleotides matching TRBD1. Germline V gene data show CDR1 as WSHSY and CDR2 as SAAADI. The CDR3 is 15 residues long. J gave up 5 bases and V 3 bases, and 5 bases lay outside the gene matches. CDR3 region: CASSERTGGSETQYF. The CDR3 nucleotides read TGCGCCAGCAGTGAAAGGACAGGGGGCTCGGAGACCCAGTACTTC.

The chain has TRBV24-1 and TRBJ2-3; maybe TRBD1 (6 bases). Trimming left V 10 bases short and J 2 bases short, with 9 bases between. Germline V gene sequence: CDR1 KGHDR, CDR2 SFDVKD. The CDR3 runs 12 residues. The DNA for the CDR3 is TGTGCCACGGCAGGGGACACAGATACGCAGTATTTT. Residues: CATAGDTDTQYF.

This chain links TRBV6-1 with TRBJ1-4; unclear D gene. Germline assignment: CDR1 MNHNS and CDR2 SASEGT. Trimming left V 2 bases short and J 3 bases short, with 13 bases between. There are 16 residues in the CDR3. The CDR3 sequence is CASSERGRISNEKLFF. DNA of the CDR3: TGTGCCAGCAGTGAAAGAGGGCGGATCTCTAATGAAAAACTGTTTTTT.

The rearrangement joins TRBV7-7 to TRBJ2-1, with TRBD1 matching over 7 bases. With V trimmed by 3 bases and J by 4 bases, 3 bases remained unmatched. CDR3 length: 14 residues. CDR1 is SSHAT, CDR2 FNYEAQ, per germline (reference sequence). CDR3 nucleotide sequence: TGTGCCAGCAGCTTGTTGGGACAGTACAATGAGCAGTTCTTC. Translating it yields CASSLLGQYNEQFF.